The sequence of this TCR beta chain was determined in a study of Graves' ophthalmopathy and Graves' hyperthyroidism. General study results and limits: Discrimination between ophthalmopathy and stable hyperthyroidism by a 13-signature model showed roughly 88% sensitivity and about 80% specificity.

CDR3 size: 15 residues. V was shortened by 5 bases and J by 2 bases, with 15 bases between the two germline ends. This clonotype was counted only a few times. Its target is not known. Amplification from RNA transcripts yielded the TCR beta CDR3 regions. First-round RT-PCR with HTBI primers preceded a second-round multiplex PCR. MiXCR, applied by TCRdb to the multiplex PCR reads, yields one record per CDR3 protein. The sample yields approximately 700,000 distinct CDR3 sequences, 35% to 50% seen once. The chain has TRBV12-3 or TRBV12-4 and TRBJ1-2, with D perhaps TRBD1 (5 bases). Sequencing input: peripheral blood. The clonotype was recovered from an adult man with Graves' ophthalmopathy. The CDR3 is CASSPARTPNYGYTF. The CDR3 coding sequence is TGTGCCAGCAGTCCCGCCCGGACACCGAACTATGGCTACACCTTC.